This TCR beta chain comes out of a study of T cells after yellow fever vaccination. Study findings and constraints: Post-booster reappearance was seen for most primary-vaccination clones (around 96% CD4, roughly 86% CD8). Abundant clonotypes from the bulk population could get into FACS-sorted repertoires as contaminants. The CD4 compartment and the CD8 compartment contained a small share of clonotypes in common.

Researchers made TCR cDNA using 5'RACE template switching, and this step added a universal primer site and UMIs. TCRdb reprocessed the 5' RACE reads with MiXCR, giving one entry per CDR3 protein. The table has fewer than 400,000 distinct CDR3 sequences, approximately 5.7% seen once. There are a few counts of this clonotype. Its antigen is not known. Trimming cost V 0 bases and J 7 bases, with 11 bases left between them. The CDR3 covers 15 residues. Germline V gene lookup returns CDR1 SGHRS and CDR2 YFSETQ. Sample: PBMCs, taken 5 days after the yellow fever booster vaccination. The chain has TRBV5-1 and TRBJ1-6, with unresolved D. This TCR came from a man younger than 45 who received the YFV17D yellow fever vaccine. The CDR3 nucleotides read TGCGCCAGCAGCTTGGCCGAAGCGAGCAATTCACCCCTCCACTTT. Amino acid sequence: CASSLAEASNSPLHF.